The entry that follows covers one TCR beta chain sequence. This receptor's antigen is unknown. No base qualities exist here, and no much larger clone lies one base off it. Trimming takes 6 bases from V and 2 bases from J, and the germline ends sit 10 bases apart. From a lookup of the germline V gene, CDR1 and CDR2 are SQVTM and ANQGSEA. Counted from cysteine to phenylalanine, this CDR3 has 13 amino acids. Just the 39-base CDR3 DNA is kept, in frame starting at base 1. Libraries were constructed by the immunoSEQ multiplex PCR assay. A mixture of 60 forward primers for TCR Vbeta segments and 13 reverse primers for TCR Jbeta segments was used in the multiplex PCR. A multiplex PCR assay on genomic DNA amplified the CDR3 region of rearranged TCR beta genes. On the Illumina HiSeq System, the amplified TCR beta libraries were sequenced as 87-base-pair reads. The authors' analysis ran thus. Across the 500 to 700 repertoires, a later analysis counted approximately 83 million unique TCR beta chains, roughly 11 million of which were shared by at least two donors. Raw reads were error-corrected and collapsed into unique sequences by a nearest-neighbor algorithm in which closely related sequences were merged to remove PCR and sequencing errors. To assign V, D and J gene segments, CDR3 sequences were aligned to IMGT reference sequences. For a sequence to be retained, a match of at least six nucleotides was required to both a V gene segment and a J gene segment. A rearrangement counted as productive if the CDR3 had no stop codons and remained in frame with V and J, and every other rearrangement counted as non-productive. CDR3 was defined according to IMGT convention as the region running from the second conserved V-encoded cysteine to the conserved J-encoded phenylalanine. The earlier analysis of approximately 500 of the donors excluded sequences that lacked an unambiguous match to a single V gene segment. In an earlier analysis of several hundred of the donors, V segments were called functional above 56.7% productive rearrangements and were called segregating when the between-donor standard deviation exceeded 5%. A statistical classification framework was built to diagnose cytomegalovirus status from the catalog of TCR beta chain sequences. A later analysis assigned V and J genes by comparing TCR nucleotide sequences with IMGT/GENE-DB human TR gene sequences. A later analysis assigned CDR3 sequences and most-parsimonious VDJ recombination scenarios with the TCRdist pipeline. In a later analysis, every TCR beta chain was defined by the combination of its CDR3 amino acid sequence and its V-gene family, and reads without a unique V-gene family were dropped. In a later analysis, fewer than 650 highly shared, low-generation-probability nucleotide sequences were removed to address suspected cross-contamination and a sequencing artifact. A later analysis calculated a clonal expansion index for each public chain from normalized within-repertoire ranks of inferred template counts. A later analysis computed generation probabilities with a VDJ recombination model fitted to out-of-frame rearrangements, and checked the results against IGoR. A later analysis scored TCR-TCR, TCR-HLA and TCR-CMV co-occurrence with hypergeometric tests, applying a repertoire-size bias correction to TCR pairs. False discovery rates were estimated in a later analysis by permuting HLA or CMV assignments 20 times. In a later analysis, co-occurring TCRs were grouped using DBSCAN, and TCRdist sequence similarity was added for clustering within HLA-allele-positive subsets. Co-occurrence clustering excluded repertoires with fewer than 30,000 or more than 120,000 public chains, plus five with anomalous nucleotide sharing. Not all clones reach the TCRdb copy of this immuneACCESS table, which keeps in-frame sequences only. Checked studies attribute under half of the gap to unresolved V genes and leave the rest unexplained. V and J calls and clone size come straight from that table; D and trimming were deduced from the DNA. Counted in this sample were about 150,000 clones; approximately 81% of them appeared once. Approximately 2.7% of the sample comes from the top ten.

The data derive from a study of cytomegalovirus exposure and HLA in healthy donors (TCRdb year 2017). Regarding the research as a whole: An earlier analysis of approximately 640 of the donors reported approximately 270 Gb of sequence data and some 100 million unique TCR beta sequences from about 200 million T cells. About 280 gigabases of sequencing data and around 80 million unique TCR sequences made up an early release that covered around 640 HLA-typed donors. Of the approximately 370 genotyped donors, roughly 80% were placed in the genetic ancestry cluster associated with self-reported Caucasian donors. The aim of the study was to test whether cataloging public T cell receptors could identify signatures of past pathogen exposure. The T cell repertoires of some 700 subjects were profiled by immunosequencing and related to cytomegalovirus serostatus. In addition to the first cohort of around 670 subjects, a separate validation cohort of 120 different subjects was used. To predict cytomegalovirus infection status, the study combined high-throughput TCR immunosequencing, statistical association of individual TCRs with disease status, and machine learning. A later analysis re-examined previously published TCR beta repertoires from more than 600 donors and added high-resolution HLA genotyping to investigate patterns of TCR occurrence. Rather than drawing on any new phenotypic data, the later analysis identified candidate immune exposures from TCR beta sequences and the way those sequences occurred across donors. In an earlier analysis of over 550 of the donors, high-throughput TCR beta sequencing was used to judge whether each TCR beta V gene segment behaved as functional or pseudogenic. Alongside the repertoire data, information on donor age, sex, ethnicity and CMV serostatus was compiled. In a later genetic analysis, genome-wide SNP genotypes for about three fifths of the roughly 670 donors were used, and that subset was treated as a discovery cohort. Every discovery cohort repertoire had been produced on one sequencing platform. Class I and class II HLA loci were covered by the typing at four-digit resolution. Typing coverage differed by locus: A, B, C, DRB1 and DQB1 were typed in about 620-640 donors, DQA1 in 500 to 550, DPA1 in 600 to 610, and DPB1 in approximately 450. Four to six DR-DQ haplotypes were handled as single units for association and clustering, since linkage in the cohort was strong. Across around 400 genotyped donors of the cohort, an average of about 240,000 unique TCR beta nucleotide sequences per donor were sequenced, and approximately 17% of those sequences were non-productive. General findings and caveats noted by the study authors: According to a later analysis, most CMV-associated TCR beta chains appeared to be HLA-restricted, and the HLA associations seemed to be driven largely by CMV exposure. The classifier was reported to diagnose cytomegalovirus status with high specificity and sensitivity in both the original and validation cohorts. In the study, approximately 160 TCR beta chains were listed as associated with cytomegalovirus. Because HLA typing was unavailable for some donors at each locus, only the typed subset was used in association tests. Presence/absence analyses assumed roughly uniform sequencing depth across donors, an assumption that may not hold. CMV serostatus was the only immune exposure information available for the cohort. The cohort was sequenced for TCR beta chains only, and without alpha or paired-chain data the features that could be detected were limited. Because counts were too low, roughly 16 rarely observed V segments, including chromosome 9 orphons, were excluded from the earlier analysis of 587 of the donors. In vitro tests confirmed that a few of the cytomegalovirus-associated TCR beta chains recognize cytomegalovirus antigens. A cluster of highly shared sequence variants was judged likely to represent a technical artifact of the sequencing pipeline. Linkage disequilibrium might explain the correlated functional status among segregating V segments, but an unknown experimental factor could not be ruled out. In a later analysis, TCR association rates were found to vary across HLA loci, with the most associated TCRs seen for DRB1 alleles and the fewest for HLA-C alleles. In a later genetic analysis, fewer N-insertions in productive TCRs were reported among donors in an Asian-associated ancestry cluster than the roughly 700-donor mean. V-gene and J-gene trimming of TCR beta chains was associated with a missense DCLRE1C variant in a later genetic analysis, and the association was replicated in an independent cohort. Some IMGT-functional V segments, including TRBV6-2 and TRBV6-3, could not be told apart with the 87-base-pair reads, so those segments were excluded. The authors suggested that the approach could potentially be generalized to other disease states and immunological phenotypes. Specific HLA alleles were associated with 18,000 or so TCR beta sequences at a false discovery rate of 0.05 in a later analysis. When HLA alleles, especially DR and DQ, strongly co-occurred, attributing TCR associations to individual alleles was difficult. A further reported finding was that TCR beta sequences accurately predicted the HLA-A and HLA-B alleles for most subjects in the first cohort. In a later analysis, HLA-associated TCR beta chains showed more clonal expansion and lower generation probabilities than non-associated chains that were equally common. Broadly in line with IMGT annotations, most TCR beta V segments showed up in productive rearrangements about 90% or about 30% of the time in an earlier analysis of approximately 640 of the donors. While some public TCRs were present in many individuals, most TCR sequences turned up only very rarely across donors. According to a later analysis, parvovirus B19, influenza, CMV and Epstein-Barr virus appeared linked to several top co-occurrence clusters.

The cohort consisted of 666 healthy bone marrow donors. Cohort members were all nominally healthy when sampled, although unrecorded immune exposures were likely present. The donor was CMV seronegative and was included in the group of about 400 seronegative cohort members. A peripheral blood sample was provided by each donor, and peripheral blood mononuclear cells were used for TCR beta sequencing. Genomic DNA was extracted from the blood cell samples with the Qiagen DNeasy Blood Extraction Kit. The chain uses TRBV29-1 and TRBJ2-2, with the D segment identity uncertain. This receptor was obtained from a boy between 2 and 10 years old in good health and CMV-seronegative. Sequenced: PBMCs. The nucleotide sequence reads TGCAGCGTGCGTGGGCACAACACCGGGGAGCTGTTTTTT. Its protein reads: CSVRGHNTGELFF.